This T cell receptor beta chain was identified in a study of shared clonotypes between healthy human individuals. The table came from immunoSEQ multiplex PCR; TCRdb's copy has only in-frame clones and leaves some out. The table includes about 1.5 million clones, 95% to 99% detected once. This clone has just one count. The sequenced sample consisted of naive CD4+ T cells sorted from blood. Subset specified: CD45RA+ positively selected. The TCR originated in a man aged 30-40 years in good health.

CDR3 sequence (DNA): TGTGCCAGCAGTTTTATTCCCGGACTACTAGGGAATGAGCAGTTCTTC. Translated, it gives CASSFIPGLLGNEQFF. The chain uses TRBV7-6 and TRBJ2-1; D perhaps matches TRBD2 (6 bases). Germline-derived CDR1 and CDR2 are SGHVS and FNYEAQ. V was trimmed by 6 bases and J by 7 bases, leaving 22 bases between them. CDR3 length: 16 residues.